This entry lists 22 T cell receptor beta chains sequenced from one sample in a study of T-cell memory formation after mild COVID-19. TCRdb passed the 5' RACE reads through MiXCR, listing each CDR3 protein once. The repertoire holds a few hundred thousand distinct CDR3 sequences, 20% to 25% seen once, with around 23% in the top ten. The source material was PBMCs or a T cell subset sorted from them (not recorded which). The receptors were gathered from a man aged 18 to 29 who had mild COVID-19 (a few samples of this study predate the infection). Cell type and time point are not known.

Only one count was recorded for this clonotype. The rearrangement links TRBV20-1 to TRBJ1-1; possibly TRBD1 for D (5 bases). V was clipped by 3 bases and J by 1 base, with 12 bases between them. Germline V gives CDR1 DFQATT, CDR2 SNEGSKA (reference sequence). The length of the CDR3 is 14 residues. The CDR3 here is CSASLPQENTEAFF. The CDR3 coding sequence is TGCAGTGCTAGCCTCCCACAGGAGAACACTGAAGCTTTCTTT.

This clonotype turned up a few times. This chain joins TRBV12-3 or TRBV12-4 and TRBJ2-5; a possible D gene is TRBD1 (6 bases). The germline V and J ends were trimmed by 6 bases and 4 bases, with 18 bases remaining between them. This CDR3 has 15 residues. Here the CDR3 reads CASRRQALLGETQYF. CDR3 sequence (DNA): TGTGCCAGCAGGCGACAGGCCCTGTTGGGAGAGACCCAGTACTTC.

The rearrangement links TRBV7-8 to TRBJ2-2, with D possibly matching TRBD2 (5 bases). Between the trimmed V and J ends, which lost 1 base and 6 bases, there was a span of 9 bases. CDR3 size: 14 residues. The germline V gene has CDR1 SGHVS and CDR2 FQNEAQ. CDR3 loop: CASSLDLAAGELFF. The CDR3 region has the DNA TGTGCCAGCAGCTTAGATCTAGCCGCCGGGGAGCTGTTTTTT.

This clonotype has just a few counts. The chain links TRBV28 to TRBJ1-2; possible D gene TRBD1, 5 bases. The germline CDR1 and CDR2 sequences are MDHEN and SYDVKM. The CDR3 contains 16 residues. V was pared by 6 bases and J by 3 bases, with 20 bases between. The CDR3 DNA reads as TGTGCCAGCAGCCCCTTTTGGGGGACTAAGGACTATGGCTACACCTTC. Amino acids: CASSPFWGTKDYGYTF.

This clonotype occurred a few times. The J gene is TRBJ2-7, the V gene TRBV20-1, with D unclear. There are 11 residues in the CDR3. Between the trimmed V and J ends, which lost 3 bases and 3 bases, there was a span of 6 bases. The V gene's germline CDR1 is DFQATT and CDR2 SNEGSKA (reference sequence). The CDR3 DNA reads TGCAGTGCTAGTTCCAGCTACGAGCAGTACGTC. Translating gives CSASSSYEQYV.

The CDR3 DNA is TGTGCCAGCAGCCCCACAGGGGAAGGAGCCTATGGCTACACCTTC. It codes for CASSPTGEGAYGYTF. The V gene is TRBV7-3, the J gene TRBJ1-2; 7 positions agree with TRBD1. CDR3 length equals 15 residues. From germline, CDR1 is SGHTA and CDR2 FQGTGA. V gave up 5 bases and J gave up 4 bases; unmatched junction bases: 10.

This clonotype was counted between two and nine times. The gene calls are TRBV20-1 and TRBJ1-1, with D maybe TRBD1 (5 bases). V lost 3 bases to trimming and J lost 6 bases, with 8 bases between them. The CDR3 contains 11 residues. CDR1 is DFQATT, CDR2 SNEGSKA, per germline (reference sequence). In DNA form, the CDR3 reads TGCAGTGCTAGTTGGGGGTCTGAAGCTTTCTTT. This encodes CSASWGSEAFF.

CDR3 residues: CSLWDRGGYTF. DNA of the CDR3: TGCAGCCTCTGGGACAGAGGAGGCTACACCTTC. This chain uses TRBV29-1 with TRBJ1-2; TRBD1 matches 7 bases. J gave up 8 bases and V 8 bases, and 8 bases lay outside the gene matches. Germline V lookup: CDR1 SQVTM, CDR2 ANQGSEA. CDR3 size: 11 residues.

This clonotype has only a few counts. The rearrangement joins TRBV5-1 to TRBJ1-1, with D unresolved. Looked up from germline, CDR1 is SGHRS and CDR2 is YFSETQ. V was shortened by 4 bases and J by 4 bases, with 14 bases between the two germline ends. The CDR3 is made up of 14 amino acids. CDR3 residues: CASSPFLGFTEAFF. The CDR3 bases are TGCGCCAGCAGCCCGTTTCTGGGATTCACTGAAGCTTTCTTT.

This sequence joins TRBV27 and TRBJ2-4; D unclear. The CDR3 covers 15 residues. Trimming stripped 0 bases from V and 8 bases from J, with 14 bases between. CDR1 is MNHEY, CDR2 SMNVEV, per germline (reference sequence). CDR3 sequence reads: CASSLSPTYPHIQYF. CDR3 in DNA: TGTGCCAGCAGTTTATCGCCGACCTATCCCCACATTCAGTACTTC.

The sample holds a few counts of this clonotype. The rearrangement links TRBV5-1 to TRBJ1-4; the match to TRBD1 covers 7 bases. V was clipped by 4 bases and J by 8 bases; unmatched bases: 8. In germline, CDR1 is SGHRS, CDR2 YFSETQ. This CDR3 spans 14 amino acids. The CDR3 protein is CASSRRQGQEKLFF. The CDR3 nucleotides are TGCGCCAGCAGCCGCAGACAGGGACAAGAAAAACTGTTTTTT.

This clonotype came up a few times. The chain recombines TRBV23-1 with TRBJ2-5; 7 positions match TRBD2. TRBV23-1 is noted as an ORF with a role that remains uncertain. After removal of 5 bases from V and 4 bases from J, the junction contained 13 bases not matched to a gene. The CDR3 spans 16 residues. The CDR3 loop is CASSFSVSGRGETQYF. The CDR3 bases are TGCGCCAGCAGTTTCTCCGTCTCAGGGAGGGGAGAGACCCAGTACTTC.

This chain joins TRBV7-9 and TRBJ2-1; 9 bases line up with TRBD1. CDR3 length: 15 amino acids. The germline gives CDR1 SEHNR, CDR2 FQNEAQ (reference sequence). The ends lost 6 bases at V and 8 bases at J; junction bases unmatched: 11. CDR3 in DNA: TGTGCCAGCAGATACTTAGTGGGACAGGGCGATGAGCAGTTCTTC. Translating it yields CASRYLVGQGDEQFF.

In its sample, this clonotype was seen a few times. CDR3 loop: CASERLGPQETQYF. CDR3 coding DNA: TGCGCCAGCGAAAGATTGGGCCCACAAGAGACCCAGTACTTC. The chain has TRBV5-1 and TRBJ2-5; D call uncertain. CDR3 length equals 14 residues. Germline CDR1 and CDR2: SGHRS and YFSETQ. Trimming left V 7 bases short and J 2 bases short, with 15 bases between.

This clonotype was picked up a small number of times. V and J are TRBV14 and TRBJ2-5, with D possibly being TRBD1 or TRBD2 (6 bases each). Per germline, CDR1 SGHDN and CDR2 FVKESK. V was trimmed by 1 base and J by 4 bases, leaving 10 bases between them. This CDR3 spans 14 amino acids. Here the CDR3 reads CASSQVRGRETQYF. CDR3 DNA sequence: TGTGCCAGCAGCCAAGTCCGGGGGCGAGAGACCCAGTACTTC.

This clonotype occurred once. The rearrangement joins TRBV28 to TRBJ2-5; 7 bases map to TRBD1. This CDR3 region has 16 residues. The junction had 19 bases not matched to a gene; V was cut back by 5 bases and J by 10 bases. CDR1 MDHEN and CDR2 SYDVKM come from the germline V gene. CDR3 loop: CASSNSGTVVPQVQYF. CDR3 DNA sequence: TGTGCCAGCAGTAACTCCGGGACAGTGGTCCCTCAGGTCCAGTACTTC.

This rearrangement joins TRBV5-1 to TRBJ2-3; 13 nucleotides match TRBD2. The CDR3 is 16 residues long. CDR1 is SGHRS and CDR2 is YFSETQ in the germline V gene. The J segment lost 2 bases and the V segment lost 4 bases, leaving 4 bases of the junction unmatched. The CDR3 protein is CASSKGLAGYTDTQYF. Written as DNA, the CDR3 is TGCGCCAGCAGCAAGGGACTAGCGGGGTACACAGATACGCAGTATTTT.

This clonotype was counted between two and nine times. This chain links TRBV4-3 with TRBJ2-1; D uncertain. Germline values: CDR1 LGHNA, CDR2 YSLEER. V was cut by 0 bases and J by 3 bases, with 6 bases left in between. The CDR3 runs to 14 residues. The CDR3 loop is CASSQEHSYNEQFF. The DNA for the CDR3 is TGCGCCAGCAGCCAAGAACACAGCTACAATGAGCAGTTCTTC.

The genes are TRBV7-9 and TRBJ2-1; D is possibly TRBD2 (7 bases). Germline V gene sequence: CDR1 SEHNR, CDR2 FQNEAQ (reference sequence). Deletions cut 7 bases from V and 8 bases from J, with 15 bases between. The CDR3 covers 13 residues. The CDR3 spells CASTLGGADEQFF. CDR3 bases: TGTGCCAGCACCCTGGGGGGGGCTGATGAGCAGTTCTTC.

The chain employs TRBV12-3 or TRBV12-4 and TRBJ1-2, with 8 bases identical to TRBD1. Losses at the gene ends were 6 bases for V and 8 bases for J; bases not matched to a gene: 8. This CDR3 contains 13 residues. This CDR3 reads CASRLGQGSGYTF. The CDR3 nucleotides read TGTGCCAGCAGACTTGGACAGGGAAGCGGCTACACCTTC.

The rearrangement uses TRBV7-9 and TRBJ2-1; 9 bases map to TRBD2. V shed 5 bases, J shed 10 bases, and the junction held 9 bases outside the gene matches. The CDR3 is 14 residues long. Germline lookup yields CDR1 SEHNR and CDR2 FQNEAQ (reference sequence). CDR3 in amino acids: CASSALAGAGEQFF. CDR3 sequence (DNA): TGTGCCAGCAGCGCCTTAGCGGGGGCAGGGGAGCAGTTCTTC.

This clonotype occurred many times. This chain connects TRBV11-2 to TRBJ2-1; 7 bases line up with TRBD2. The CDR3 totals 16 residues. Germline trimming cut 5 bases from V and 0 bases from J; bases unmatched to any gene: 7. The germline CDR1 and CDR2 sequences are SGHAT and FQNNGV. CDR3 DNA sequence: TGTGCCAGCAGCCTTAGCGGGTTCAGCTCCTACAATGAGCAGTTCTTC. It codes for CASSLSGFSSYNEQFF. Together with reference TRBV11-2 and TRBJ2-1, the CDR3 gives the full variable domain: EAGVAQSPRYKIIEKRQSVAFWCNPISGHATLYWYQQILGQGPKLLIQFQNNGVVDDSQLPKDRFSAERLKGVDSTLKIQPAKLEDSAVYLCASSLSGFSSYNEQFFGPGTRLTVL.